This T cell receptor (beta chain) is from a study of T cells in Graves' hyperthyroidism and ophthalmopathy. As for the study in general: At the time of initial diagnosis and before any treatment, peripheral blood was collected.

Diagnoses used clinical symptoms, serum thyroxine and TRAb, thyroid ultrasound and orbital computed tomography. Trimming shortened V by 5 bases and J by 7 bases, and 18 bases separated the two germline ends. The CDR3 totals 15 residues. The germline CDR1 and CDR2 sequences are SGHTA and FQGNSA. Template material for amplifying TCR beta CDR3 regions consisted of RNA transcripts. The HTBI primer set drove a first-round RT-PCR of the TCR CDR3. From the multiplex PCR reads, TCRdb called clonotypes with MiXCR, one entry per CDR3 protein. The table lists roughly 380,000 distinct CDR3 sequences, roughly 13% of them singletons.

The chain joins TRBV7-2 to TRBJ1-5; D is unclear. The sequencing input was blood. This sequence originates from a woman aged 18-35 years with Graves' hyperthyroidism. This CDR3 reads CASSPGMEGFQPQHF. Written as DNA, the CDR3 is TGTGCCAGCAGCCCCGGGATGGAAGGGTTCCAGCCCCAGCATTTT.